The T cell receptor (beta chain) described here comes from a study of tumor-infiltrating lymphocytes in primary liver carcinoma (dated by TCRdb to about 2017). In the study overall: Between late 2015 and 2016, 4 to 6 patients in China with histopathologically diagnosed primary liver carcinoma had surgical resection. Repertoires from technical replicates were highly reproducible, with mean shared-clone rates approximately 0.92 and correlation coefficients above 0.95. The tumors of the five patients were staged as T1-T3 N0M0, with maximum diameters ranging from about 4.2 to 10 cm. For each liver tumor, the study sampled five regions along with adjacent normal tissue and blood, and applied TCRbeta repertoire sequencing, expression microarrays and whole-exome sequencing. Samples yielded roughly 3.65 to 7.5 million productive TCRbeta reads; read depth did not differ significantly between tissue types. Of the five patients, three men and two women aged 30 to 69 years, four had hepatocellular carcinoma and one had combined HCC and intrahepatic cholangiocarcinoma. A total of some 35 specimens from 5 patients went through TCRbeta repertoire sequencing, namely 25 tumor regions, 5 adjacent noncancerous liver tissues and 5 peripheral blood samples. On the study overall, not on this receptor specifically: The study included only four to six patients, and the authors note findings should be validated in a larger study. Because the samples were bulk and unsorted, CD4+ and CD8+ T cell repertoires could not be compared. Repertoire overlap was higher between tumor regions (mean roughly 35%) than tumor-adjacent (roughly 17%) or tumor-blood (14%) pairs, consistent with antigen-driven expansion. A significantly larger repertoire fraction was made up by the top 250 clones in tumors than in blood (p = 0.039). Only the TCR beta chain was sequenced, which likely underestimates true repertoire diversity because unpaired alpha chains were not captured.

Details on this clonotype: Its recognized antigen is unknown. This may be a read error: a much more frequent sequence differs by one nucleotide. A read error is likely, as this CDR3 ends without the conserved phenylalanine or tryptophan.

Using a constant-region primer and ProtoScript II reverse transcriptase, TCRbeta-specific cDNA was reverse-transcribed from approximately 0.55 ug total RNA. Construction of the TCRbeta libraries relied on three nested rounds of multiplex PCR, following a slightly modified ARM-PCR procedure. Sample barcodes and Illumina adapters were attached in a final 25-cycle PCR using Deep VentR polymerase. Amplicons of 200-500 bp were gel-purified with a QIAquick gel extraction kit before sequencing. TCRbeta amplicons were sequenced on an Illumina HiSeq 2500 with 250-bp paired-end reads. In the original analysis: Quality trimming of reads was performed with Trimmomatic v0.33, and paired reads were merged with FLASH v1.2.11 so that full CDR3 sequences could be recovered. MiGEC v1.2.1b assigned V, D and J germline segments to the rearranged TCRbeta sequences. Clonotype statistics and Shannon-Wiener diversity indices were calculated with VDJtools v1.0.0. To cut down on sampling bias, every analysis after diversity analysis relied on just the 250 most abundant clonotypes from each sample. TCRdb reprocessed the public reads (quality trimming at Q25 with fastp, clone calling with MiXCR) and kept in-frame beta chains. Rows are unified per CDR3 protein, each entry keeping the most common DNA and genes. TCRdb's processing, not the authors' own work, is the source of the V and J calls. The sample table holds under 200,000 distinct CDR3 sequences, of which almost 65% were seen once. The ten largest clones represent 5.5% to 9% of the sample.

Blood RNA was extracted from unsorted whole blood using TRIzol reagent, and germline DNA was obtained with the DNeasy Blood & Tissue kit. Patients had chronic HBV infection and were treatment-naive at sampling. Before surgery, roughly 4 milliliters of peripheral blood were drawn into K2EDTA tubes. Sequencing input: peripheral blood. This receptor was obtained from a woman aged 55-70 years with primary liver carcinoma and hepatitis B virus infection.

The CDR3 reads as follows: CASSSRGRNEQFV. In nucleotides, the sequence is TGCGCCAGCAGTTCGAGGGGCCGGAATGAGCAGTTCGTC. This chain is built from TRBV10-1 and TRBJ2-1; the D gene is possibly TRBD1 or TRBD2, each agreeing over 5 bases. CDR1 and CDR2 are read off the germline V gene (reference sequence) as WNHNN and SYGVQD. The CDR3 comprises 13 residues, both ends counted. The sequence is cut down to CDR3 DNA, 39 bases in frame from base 1. A distance of 12 bases separates the germline ends of V and J, which lose 5 bases and 7 bases respectively.